One T cell receptor (beta chain) is described in this entry. The record originates from a study of blood T cell repertoires in COVID-19. Study-wide background: Sites in the United States, Italy and Spain provided acute and convalescent COVID-19 samples. Sources were T cells, B-cell-depleted T cells, or PBMCs; the material itself was cDNA or gDNA.

The germline V gene has CDR1 LGHNT and CDR2 FRNRAP. The CDR3 length is 13 residues. Trimming left V 6 bases short and J 6 bases short, with 14 bases between. Authors' data handling: Amplifying reference gene primers gave estimates of nucleated cell counts. Profiling relied on immunoSEQ multiplex PCR, and the TCRdb table lists in-frame clones only, not all of them. V and J calls and clone size are given by that table; D and trimming were obtained from the DNA. The sample holds around 65,000 clones, around four fifths seen once. The chain links TRBV12-5 to TRBJ1-1, with a weak D call TRBD1 (6 bases). This receptor was taken from a woman aged 50 to 60 with active or convalescent COVID-19. The specimen was peripheral blood. CDR3: CASGFTRQAEAFF. The CDR3 bases are TGTGCTAGTGGCTTTACCCGACAGGCTGAAGCTTTCTTT.